A single T cell receptor beta chain is shown here with its context. Antigen: not known. This record belongs to a study of identifying expanded T cells in peripheral blood. Study results and caveats: Over approximately two and four weeks, about 15 and 18 clones changed, versus around 1.2 between replicates. Two-week clone count variance significantly increased as total template count grew.

Only in-frame clones appear in the TCRdb table, and some are missing; sequencing was by immunoSEQ multiplex PCR. The sample contains tens of thousands of clones, around 91% of which appear only once. Sequenced material: blood. The origin of this receptor is a person aged 18 to 75 in good health.

Written as DNA, the CDR3 is TGCAGCGTTCGACAGGGTCATGTTACAGATACGCAGTATTTT. Its translation: CSVRQGHVTDTQYF. The chain joins TRBV29-1 to TRBJ2-3; TRBD1 agrees at 7 bases. Unmatched junction bases numbered 8, after V lost 5 bases and J lost 3 bases. Per the germline V gene, CDR1 is SQVTM and CDR2 is ANQGSEA. This CDR3 is 14 amino acids long.